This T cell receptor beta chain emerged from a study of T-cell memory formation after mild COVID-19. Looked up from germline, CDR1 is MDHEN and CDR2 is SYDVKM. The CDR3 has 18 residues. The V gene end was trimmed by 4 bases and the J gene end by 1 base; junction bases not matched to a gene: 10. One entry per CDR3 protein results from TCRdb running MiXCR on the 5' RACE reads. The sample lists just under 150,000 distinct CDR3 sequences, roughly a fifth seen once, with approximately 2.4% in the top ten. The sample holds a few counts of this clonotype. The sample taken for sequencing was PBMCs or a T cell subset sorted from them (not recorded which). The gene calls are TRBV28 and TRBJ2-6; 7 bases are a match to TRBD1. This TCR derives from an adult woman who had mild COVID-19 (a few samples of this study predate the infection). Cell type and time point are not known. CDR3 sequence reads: CASSSTRQGKSGANVLTF. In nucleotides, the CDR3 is TGTGCCAGCAGTTCTACCCGACAGGGAAAGTCTGGGGCCAACGTCCTGACTTTC.